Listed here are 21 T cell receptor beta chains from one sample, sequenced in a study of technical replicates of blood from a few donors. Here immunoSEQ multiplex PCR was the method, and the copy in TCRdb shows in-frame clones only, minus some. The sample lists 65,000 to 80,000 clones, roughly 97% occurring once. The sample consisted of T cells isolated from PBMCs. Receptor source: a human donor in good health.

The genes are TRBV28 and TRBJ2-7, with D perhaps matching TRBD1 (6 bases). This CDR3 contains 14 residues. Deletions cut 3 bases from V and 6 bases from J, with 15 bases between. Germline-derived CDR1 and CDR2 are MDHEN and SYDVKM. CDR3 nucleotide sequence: TGTGCCAGCAGTTTCAGCAGGGGCCTCGGCGAGCAGTACTTC. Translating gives CASSFSRGLGEQYF.

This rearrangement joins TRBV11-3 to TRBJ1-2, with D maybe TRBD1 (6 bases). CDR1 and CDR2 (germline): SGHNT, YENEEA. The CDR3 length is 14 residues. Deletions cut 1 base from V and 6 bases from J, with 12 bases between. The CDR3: CASSLGQGINGYTF. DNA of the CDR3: TGTGCCAGCAGCTTAGGGCAGGGGATAAATGGCTACACCTTC.

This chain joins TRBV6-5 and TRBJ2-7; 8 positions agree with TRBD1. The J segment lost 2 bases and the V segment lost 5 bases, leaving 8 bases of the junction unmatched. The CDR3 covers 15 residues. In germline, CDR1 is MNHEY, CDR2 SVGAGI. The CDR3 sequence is CASSPWDRSTYEQYF. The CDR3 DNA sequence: TGTGCCAGCAGTCCCTGGGACAGGTCCACCTACGAGCAGTACTTC.

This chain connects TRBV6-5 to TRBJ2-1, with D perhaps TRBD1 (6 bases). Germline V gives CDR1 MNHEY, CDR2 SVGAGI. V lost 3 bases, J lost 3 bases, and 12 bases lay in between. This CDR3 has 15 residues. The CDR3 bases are TGTGCCAGCAGTTATATGACAGGCTACTACAATGAGCAGTTCTTC. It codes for CASSYMTGYYNEQFF.

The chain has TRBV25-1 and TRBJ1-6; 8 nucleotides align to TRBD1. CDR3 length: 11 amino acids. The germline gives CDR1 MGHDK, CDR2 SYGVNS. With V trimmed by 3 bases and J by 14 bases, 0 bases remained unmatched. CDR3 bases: TGTGCCAGCAGTGAGGACAGGGCCCTCCACTTT. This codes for CASSEDRALHF.

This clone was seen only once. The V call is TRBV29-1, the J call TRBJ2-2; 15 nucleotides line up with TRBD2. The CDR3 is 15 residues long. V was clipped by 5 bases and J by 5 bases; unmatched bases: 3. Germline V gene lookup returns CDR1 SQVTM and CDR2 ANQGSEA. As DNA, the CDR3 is TGCAGCGTTCCGGGACTAGCGGGAGGAACCGGGGAGCTGTTTTTT. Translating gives CSVPGLAGGTGELFF.

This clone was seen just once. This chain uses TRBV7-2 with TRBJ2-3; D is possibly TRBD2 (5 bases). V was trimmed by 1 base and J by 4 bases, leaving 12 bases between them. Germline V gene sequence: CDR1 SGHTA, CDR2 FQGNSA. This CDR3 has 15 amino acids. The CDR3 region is CASSLGGLRADTQYF. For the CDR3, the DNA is TGTGCCAGCAGCTTAGGGGGTTTGAGGGCAGATACGCAGTATTTT.

In DNA, the CDR3 is TGTGCCAGCAGCCCCCTAGCGGGGGCCTACGAGCAGTACTTC. Translating gives CASSPLAGAYEQYF. V and J are TRBV9 and TRBJ2-7, with 10 bases lining up with TRBD2. CDR1 is SGDLS and CDR2 is YYNGEE in the germline V gene. The V and J ends lost 4 bases and 2 bases, in that order; junction bases with no gene match: 3. This CDR3 region has 14 residues.

This chain's CDR3 is CASSSPGTVNYEQYF. In DNA, the CDR3 is TGCGCCAGCAGCTCCCCCGGGACAGTCAACTACGAGCAGTACTTC. The V and J genes are TRBV5-1 and TRBJ2-7; 7 nucleotides align to TRBD1. Trimming cost V 3 bases and J 3 bases; bases outside gene matches: 9. The CDR3 totals 15 residues. The germline gives CDR1 SGHRS, CDR2 YFSETQ.

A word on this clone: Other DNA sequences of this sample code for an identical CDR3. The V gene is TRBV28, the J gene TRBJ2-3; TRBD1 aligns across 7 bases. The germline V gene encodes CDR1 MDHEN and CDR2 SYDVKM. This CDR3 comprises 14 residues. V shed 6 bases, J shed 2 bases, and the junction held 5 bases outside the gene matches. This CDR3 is CASSRGQPTDTQYF. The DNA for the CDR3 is TGTGCCAGCAGCCGGGGACAGCCCACAGATACGCAGTATTTT.

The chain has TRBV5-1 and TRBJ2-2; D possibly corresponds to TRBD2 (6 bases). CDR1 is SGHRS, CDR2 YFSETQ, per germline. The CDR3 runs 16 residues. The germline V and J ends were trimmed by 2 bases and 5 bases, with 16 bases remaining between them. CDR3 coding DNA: TGCGCCAGCAGCTTCCCGGGACTGGGGACTACCGGGGAGCTGTTTTTT. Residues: CASSFPGLGTTGELFF.

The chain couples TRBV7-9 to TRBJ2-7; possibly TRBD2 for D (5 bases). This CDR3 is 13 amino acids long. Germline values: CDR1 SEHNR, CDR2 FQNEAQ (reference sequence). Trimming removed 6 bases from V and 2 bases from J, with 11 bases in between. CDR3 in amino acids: CASSLVGTYEQYF. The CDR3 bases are TGTGCCAGCAGTCTTGTCGGGACCTACGAGCAGTACTTC.

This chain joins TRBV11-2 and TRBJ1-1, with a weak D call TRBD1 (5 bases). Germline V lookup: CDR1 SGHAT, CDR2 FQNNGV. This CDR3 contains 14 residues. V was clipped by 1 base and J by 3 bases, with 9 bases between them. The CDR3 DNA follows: TGTGCCAGCAGCTTAGCGGGGGTGTACACTGAAGCTTTCTTT. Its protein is CASSLAGVYTEAFF.

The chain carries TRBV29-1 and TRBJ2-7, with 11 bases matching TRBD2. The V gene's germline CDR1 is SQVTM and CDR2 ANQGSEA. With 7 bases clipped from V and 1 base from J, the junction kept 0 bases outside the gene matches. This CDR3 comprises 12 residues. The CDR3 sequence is CSGTSGSYEQYF. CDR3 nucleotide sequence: TGCAGCGGGACTAGCGGGTCCTACGAGCAGTACTTC.

The CDR3 DNA sequence: TGTGCCAGCAGCTTGAAGTCTAGAGGGATCTCTGGGGCCAACGTCCTGACTTTC. Translation: CASSLKSRGISGANVLTF. The V call is TRBV5-4, the J call TRBJ2-6; TRBD2 is a possible D gene (5 bases). Trimming left V 1 base short and J 0 bases short, with 14 bases between. In germline, CDR1 is SGHNT, CDR2 YYREEE (reference sequence). CDR3 length equals 18 residues.

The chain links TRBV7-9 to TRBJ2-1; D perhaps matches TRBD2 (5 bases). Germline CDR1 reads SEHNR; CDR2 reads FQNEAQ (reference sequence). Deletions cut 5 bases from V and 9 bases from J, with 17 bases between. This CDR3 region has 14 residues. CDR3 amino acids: CASSQYDYKGEQFF. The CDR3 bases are TGTGCCAGCAGCCAATACGACTACAAGGGTGAGCAGTTCTTC.

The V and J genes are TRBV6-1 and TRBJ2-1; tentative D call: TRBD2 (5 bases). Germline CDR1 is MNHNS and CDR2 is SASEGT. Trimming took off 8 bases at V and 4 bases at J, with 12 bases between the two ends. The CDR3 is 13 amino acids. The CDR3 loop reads CASLLKRYNEQFF. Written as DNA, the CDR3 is TGTGCCAGCCTTCTCAAGCGGTACAATGAGCAGTTCTTC.

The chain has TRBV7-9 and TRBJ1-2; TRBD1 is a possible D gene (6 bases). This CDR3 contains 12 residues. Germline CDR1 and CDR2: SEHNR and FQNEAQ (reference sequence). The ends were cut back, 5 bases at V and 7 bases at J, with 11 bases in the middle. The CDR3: CASSPTGFGYTF. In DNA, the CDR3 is TGTGCCAGCAGCCCAACAGGGTTTGGCTACACCTTC.

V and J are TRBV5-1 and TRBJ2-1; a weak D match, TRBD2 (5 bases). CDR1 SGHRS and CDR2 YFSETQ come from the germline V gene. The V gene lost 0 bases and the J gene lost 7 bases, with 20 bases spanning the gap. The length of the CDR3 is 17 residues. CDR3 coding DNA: TGCGCCAGCAGCTTGGACACCCAGAGGGTGTTAAGTAATGAGCAGTTCTTC. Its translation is CASSLDTQRVLSNEQFF.

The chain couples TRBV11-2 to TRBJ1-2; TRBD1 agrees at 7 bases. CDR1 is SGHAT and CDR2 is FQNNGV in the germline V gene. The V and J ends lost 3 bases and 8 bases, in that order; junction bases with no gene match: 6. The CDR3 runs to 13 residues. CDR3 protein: CASSFAGTVGYTF. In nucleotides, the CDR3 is TGTGCCAGCAGCTTCGCAGGGACAGTCGGCTACACCTTC.

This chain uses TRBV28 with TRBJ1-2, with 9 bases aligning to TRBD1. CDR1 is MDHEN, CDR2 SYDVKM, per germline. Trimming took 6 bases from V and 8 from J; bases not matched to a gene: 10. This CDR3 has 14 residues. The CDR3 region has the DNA TGTGCCAGCAGACAGGAGGGACAGGGTCGGGGCTACACCTTC. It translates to CASRQEGQGRGYTF.